This T cell receptor (beta chain) was recovered during a study of blood T cells in healthy people across ages. Samples had at least 6 million PBMCs isolated from them. The second PCR ran about 6 to 11 cycles with a sample-barcoded 5' primer and J-beta primers. TCRdb reanalysed the 5' RACE reads using MiXCR and keeps one entry per CDR3 protein. The profile shows around 800,000 distinct CDR3 sequences, about 26% of them singletons. V gave up 2 bases and J gave up 10 bases, with 12 bases separating them. The germline gives CDR1 SGHVS, CDR2 FQNEAQ. CDR3 size: 13 residues. These data also formed part of another study, on T cells of mothers and their children.

The sequenced sample consisted of blood. V is TRBV7-8 and J is TRBJ2-1; possible D gene TRBD1, 5 bases. This clonotype originated in a boy aged 5-17 years in good health. Here the CDR3 reads CASSLRQPTEQFF. The CDR3 nucleotides read TGTGCCAGCAGCTTAAGACAGCCCACCGAGCAGTTCTTC.